The subject of this entry is one T cell receptor (beta chain). These data belong to a study of shared clonotypes between healthy human individuals. The assay was immunoSEQ multiplex PCR, and TCRdb's table has in-frame clones only and misses some. The sample gives almost 750,000 clones, roughly 72% of which show up once; approximately 1.7% is in the top ten. The source is a woman aged 25 to 39 in good health. Sequencing was carried out using memory CD4+ T cells sorted from blood. Subset noted: CD45RA-negative fraction.

CDR3 loop: CASSKRGQGHPDTEAFF. The CDR3 nucleotides read TGTGCCAGCAGCAAACGAGGACAGGGGCATCCTGACACTGAAGCTTTCTTT. This chain uses TRBV21-1 with TRBJ1-1; no DNA check was done on the table's D call, TRBD1. TRBV21-1 is recorded as a pseudogene. CDR3 length: 17 residues.